A selection of T cell receptor beta chains follows, all from one sample in a study of OX40 agonist ivuxolimab in advanced cancers. The table came from immunoSEQ multiplex PCR; TCRdb's copy has only in-frame clones and leaves some out. This table holds 50,000 to 70,000 clones, approximately 79% found once. Sequencing used CD4+ or CD8+ T cells sorted from blood, obtained in a trial of the OX40 agonist ivuxolimab. All receptors come from an adult with an advanced solid tumor such as melanoma, head and neck, liver or kidney cancer. Each CDR3 is given with its conserved first and last residue. D genes are given only for firm matches. Size is stated for part of the rows, as once, few or many counts, or as a class when the clone is expanded.

cdr3_length: 14; j_call: TRBJ2-1; d_call: TRBD1; clone_size: -; v_call: TRBV5-1; cdr3_aa: CASSTRQGPDEQFF; cdr3_nt: TGCGCCAGCAGCACCCGACAGGGGCCCGATGAGCAGTTCTTC
cdr3_length: 15; j_call: TRBJ1-1; d_call: -; clone_size: -; v_call: TRBV18; cdr3_aa: CASSPQRGTNTEAFF; cdr3_nt: TGTGCCAGCTCACCACAGCGGGGTACGAACACTGAAGCTTTCTTT
cdr3_length: 14; j_call: TRBJ2-4; d_call: -; clone_size: -; v_call: TRBV15; cdr3_aa: CATSRAGQAVIQYF; cdr3_nt: TGTGCCACCAGCAGAGCGGGGCAGGCGGTTATTCAGTACTTC
cdr3_length: 12; j_call: TRBJ2-1; d_call: -; clone_size: -; v_call: TRBV7-9; cdr3_aa: CASSLDVNEQFF; cdr3_nt: TGTGCCAGCAGCCTCGACGTAAATGAGCAGTTCTTC
cdr3_length: 14; j_call: TRBJ1-6; d_call: TRBD1; clone_size: -; v_call: TRBV7-3; cdr3_aa: CASGQGAGVSPLHF; cdr3_nt: TGTGCCAGCGGCCAGGGGGCAGGAGTTTCACCCCTCCACTTT
cdr3_length: 14; j_call: TRBJ1-4; d_call: TRBD1; clone_size: -; v_call: TRBV15; cdr3_aa: CATKQGSTNEKLFF; cdr3_nt: TGTGCCACCAAACAGGGGTCAACTAATGAAAAACTGTTTTTT
cdr3_length: 14; j_call: TRBJ1-5; d_call: -; clone_size: -; v_call: TRBV6-1; cdr3_aa: CASSFGQSNQPQHF; cdr3_nt: TGTGCCAGCTCCTTTGGACAGAGCAATCAGCCCCAGCATTTT
cdr3_length: 16; j_call: TRBJ1-1; d_call: TRBD1; clone_size: -; v_call: TRBV7-9; cdr3_aa: CASSVRTGGGNTEAFF; cdr3_nt: TGTGCCAGCAGCGTCCGGACAGGGGGCGGGAACACTGAAGCTTTCTTT
cdr3_length: 17; j_call: TRBJ2-3; d_call: TRBD2; clone_size: -; v_call: TRBV7-8; cdr3_aa: CASSLEVLAGTTDTQYF; cdr3_nt: TGTGCCAGCAGCTTAGAGGTACTAGCGGGGACAACAGATACGCAGTATTTT
cdr3_length: 15; j_call: TRBJ1-5; d_call: -; clone_size: -; v_call: TRBV28; cdr3_aa: CASSFGQNSNQPQHF; cdr3_nt: TGTGCCAGCAGTTTCGGACAGAATAGCAATCAGCCCCAGCATTTT
cdr3_length: 14; j_call: TRBJ1-1; d_call: TRBD1; clone_size: medium-sized; v_call: TRBV18; cdr3_aa: CASSPTGVVTEAFF; cdr3_nt: TGTGCCAGCTCACCGACAGGGGTGGTCACTGAAGCTTTCTTT
cdr3_length: 12; j_call: TRBJ2-3; d_call: -; clone_size: -; v_call: TRBV30; cdr3_aa: CAWSVGGDTQYF; cdr3_nt: TGTGCCTGGAGTGTAGGCGGGGATACGCAGTATTTT
cdr3_length: 16; j_call: TRBJ2-7; d_call: TRBD2; clone_size: -; v_call: TRBV5-4; cdr3_aa: CASSSGGLAALYEQYF; cdr3_nt: TGTGCCAGCAGCTCGGGCGGACTAGCGGCCCTCTACGAGCAGTACTTC
cdr3_length: 15; j_call: TRBJ1-1; d_call: -; clone_size: -; v_call: TRBV5-5; cdr3_aa: CASSPPRGGDTEAFF; cdr3_nt: TGTGCCAGCAGCCCCCCCCGGGGTGGGGACACTGAAGCTTTCTTT
cdr3_length: 12; j_call: TRBJ2-7; d_call: -; clone_size: -; v_call: TRBV7-9; cdr3_aa: CASSSAVYEQYF; cdr3_nt: TGTGCCAGCAGCTCCGCGGTTTACGAGCAGTACTTC
cdr3_length: 15; j_call: TRBJ1-2; d_call: -; clone_size: -; v_call: TRBV6-5; cdr3_aa: CASSRSGGSFYGYTF; cdr3_nt: TGTGCCAGCAGCCGGAGTGGGGGTTCATTCTATGGCTACACCTTC
cdr3_length: 15; j_call: TRBJ1-1; d_call: TRBD1; clone_size: -; v_call: TRBV7-9; cdr3_aa: CASSSGQHLNTEAFF; cdr3_nt: TGTGCCAGCAGCTCGGGACAGCATTTGAACACTGAAGCTTTCTTT
cdr3_length: 14; j_call: TRBJ2-1; d_call: -; clone_size: -; v_call: TRBV11-2; cdr3_aa: CASSPGGGRNEQFF; cdr3_nt: TGTGCCAGCAGTCCCGGAGGGGGGCGAAATGAGCAGTTCTTC
cdr3_length: 14; j_call: TRBJ2-4; d_call: -; clone_size: once; v_call: TRBV2; cdr3_aa: CASNEFVVKNIQYF; cdr3_nt: TGTGCCAGCAATGAATTCGTAGTCAAAAACATTCAGTACTTC
cdr3_length: 16; j_call: TRBJ2-3; d_call: TRBD1; clone_size: -; v_call: TRBV10-1; cdr3_aa: CASTSPGGSSTDTQYF; cdr3_nt: TGCGCCAGCACCTCACCAGGGGGATCGAGCACAGATACGCAGTATTTT
cdr3_length: 15; j_call: TRBJ2-3; d_call: TRBD2; clone_size: -; v_call: TRBV7-8; cdr3_aa: CASSLESLATDTQYF; cdr3_nt: TGTGCCAGCAGCTTAGAGTCACTAGCGACAGATACGCAGTATTTT
cdr3_length: 16; j_call: TRBJ2-7; d_call: TRBD2; clone_size: -; v_call: TRBV7-6; cdr3_aa: CASSLDASSGGGEQYF; cdr3_nt: TGTGCCAGCAGCTTAGACGCGTCTAGCGGGGGAGGCGAGCAGTACTTC